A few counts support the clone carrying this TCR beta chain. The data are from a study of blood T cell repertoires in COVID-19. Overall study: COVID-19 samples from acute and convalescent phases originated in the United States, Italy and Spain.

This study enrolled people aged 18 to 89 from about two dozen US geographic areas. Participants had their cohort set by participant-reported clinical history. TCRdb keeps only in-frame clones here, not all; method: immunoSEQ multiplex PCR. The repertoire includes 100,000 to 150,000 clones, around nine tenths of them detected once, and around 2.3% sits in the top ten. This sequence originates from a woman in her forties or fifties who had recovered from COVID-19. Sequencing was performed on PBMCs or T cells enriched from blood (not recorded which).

The CDR3 sequence: CASSFGTGEQYF. The CDR3 DNA follows: TGTGCCAGCAGTTTTGGGACTGGGGAGCAGTACTTC. The rearrangement links TRBV27 to TRBJ2-7; D perhaps matches TRBD2 (6 bases). The CDR3 is made up of 12 amino acids. V was trimmed by 3 bases and J by 7 bases, leaving 10 bases between them. Germline CDR1 and CDR2: MNHEY and SMNVEV (reference sequence).